The TCR beta chain under discussion was sequenced for a study of tumor and adjacent non-tumor tissue in lung cancer. Study conclusions and caveats: In normal lung, the top 100 clones were significantly more dominant than in tumor.

About this clonotype itself: Its matching antigen is unknown. An end of the junction differs from the germline gene, which may be a read error.

The library came from three nested PCR rounds adapted from ARM-PCR protocols. Each CDR3 protein is one row after TCRdb ran MiXCR on the multiplex PCR reads. This sample has approximately 75,000 distinct CDR3 sequences, with under 85% found just once. The template was RNA from unsorted bulk tissue. The CDR3 spans 13 residues. Germline V CDR1 and CDR2: MNHNS, SASEGT. The receptor was isolated from a woman in her fifties or sixties with non-small cell lung cancer. This chain links TRBV6-1 with TRBJ1-2; D is ambiguous. Input material: lung tumor tissue. CDR3 coding DNA: TGTGCCAGCCAATCGGTGGGAGTCTATGGTTACACCTTC. Translated: CASQSVGVYGYTF.